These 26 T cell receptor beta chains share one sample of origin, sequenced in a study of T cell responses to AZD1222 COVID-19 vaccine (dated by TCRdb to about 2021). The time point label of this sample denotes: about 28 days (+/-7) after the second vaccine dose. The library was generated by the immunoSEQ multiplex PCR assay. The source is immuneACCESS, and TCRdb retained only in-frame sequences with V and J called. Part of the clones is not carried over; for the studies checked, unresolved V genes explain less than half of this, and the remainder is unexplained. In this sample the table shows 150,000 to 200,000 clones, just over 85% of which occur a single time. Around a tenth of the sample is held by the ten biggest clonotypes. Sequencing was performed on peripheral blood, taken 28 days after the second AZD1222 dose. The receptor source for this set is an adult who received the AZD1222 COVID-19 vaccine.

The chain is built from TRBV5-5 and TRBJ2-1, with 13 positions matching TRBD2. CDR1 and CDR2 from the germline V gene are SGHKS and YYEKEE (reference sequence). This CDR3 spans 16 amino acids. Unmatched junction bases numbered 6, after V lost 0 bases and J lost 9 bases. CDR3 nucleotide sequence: TGTGCCAGCAGCTTGGGGACTAGCGGGAGAGTAGGTGAGCAGTTCTTC. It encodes CASSLGTSGRVGEQFF.

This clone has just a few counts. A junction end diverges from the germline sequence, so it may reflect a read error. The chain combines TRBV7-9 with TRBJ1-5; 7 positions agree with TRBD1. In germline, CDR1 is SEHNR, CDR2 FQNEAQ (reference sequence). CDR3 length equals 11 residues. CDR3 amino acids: CASSLGQGVIF. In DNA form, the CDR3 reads TGTGCCAGCAGCTTAGGGCAGGGGGTGATTTTT.

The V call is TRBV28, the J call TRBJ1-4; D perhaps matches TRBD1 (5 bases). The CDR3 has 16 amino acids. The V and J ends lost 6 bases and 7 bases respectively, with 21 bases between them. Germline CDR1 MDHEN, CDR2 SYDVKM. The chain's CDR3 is CASSASESGPAEKLFF. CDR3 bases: TGTGCCAGCAGCGCATCCGAATCAGGGCCAGCTGAAAAACTGTTTTTT.

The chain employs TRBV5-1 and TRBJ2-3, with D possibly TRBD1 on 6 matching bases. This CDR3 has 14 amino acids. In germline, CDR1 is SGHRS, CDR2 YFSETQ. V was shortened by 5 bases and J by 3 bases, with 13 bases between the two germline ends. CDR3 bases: TGCGCCAGCAGACAAGCAGGGGCGACAGATACGCAGTATTTT. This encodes CASRQAGATDTQYF.

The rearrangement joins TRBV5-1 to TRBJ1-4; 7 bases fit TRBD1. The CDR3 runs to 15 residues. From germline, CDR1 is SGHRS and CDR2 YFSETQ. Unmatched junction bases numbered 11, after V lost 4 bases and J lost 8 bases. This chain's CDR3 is CASSLGQVSSEKLFF. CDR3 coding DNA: TGCGCCAGCAGCCTTGGACAGGTCTCATCCGAAAAACTGTTTTTT.

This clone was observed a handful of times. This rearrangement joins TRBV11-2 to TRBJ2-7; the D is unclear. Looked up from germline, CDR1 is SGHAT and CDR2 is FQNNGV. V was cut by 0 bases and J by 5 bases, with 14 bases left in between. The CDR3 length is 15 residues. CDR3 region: CASSLDRAEPHEQYF. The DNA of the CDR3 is TGTGCCAGCAGCTTAGATCGGGCCGAGCCGCACGAGCAGTACTTC.

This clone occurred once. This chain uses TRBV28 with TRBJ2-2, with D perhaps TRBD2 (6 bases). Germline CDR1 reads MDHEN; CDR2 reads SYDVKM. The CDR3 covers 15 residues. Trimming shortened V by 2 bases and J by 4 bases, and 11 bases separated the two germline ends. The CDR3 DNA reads TGTGCCAGCAGTTTACGGCAGGGAGGCACCGGGGAGCTGTTTTTT. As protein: CASSLRQGGTGELFF. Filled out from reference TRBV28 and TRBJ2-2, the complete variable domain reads DVKVTQSSRYLVKRTGEKVFLECVQDMDHENMFWYRQDPGLGLRLIYFSYDVKMKEKGDIPEGYSVSREKKERFSLILESASTNQTSMYLCASSLRQGGTGELFFGEGSRLTVL.

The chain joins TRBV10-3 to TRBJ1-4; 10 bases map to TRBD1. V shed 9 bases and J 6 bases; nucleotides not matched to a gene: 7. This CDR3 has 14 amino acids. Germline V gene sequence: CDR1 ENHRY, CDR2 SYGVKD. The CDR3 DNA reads TGTGCCATAGATTTTGGGACAGGGGATGAAAAACTGTTTTTT. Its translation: CAIDFGTGDEKLFF.

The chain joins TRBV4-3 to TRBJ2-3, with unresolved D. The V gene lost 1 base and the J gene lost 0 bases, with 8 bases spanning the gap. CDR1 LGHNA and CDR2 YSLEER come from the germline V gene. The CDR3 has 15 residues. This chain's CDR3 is CASSQGPASTDTQYF. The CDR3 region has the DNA TGCGCCAGCAGCCAAGGACCCGCTAGCACAGATACGCAGTATTTT.

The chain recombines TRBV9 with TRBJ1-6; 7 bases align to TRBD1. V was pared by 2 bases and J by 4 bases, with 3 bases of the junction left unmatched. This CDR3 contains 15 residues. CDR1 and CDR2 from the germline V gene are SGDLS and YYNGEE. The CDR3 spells CASSVGTDYNSPLHF. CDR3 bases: TGTGCCAGCAGCGTTGGGACAGATTATAATTCACCCCTCCACTTT.

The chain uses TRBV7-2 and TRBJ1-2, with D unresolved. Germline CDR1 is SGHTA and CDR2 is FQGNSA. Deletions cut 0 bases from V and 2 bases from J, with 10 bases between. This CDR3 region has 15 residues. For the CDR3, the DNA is TGTGCCAGCAGCTTAGCGTCCCGAGGGAACTATGGCTACACCTTC. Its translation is CASSLASRGNYGYTF. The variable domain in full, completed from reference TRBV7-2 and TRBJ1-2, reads GAGVSQSPSNKVTEKGKDVELRCDPISGHTALYWYRQSLGQGLEFLIYFQGNSAPDKSGLPSDRFSAERTGGSVSTLTIQRTQQEDSAVYLCASSLASRGNYGYTFGSGTRLTVV.

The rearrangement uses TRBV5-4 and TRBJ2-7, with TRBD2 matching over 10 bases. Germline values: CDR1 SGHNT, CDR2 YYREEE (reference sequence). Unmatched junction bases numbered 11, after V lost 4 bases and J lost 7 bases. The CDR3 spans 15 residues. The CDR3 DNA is TGTGCCAGCAGCCTCCAACTAGCGGGGAGTGAAGAGCAGTACTTC. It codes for CASSLQLAGSEEQYF. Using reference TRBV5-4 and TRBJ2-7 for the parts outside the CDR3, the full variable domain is ETGVTQSPTHLIKTRGQQVTLRCSSQSGHNTVSWYQQALGQGPQFIFQYYREEENGRGNFPPRFSGLQFPNYSSELNVNALELDDSALYLCASSLQLAGSEEQYFGPGTRLTVT.

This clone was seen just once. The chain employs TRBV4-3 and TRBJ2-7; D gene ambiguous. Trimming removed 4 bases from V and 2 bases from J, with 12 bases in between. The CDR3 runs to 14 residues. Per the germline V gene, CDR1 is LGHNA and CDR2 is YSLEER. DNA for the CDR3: TGCGCCAGCAGCCGGCGCAGTCCGCCCTACGAGCAGTACTTC. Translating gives CASSRRSPPYEQYF.

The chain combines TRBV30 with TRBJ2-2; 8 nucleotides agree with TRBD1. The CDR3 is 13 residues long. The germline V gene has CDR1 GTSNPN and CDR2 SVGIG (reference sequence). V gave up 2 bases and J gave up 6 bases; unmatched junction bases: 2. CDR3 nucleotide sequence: TGTGCCTGGAGTATACAGGGGGCCGGGGAGCTGTTTTTT. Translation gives CAWSIQGAGELFF.

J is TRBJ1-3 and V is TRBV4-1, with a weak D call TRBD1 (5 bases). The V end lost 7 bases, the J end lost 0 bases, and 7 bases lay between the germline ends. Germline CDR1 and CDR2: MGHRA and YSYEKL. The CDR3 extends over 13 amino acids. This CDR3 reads CASKDISGNTIYF. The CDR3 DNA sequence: TGCGCCAGCAAGGACATCTCTGGAAACACCATATATTTT.

CDR3 amino acids: CASTGDSYEQYF. The CDR3 DNA sequence: TGCGCCAGCACCGGGGACTCCTACGAGCAGTACTTC. The chain uses TRBV4-1 and TRBJ2-7, with D possibly TRBD2 on 5 matching bases. Germline V lookup: CDR1 MGHRA, CDR2 YSYEKL. The CDR3 is 12 residues long. Trimming took 7 bases from V and 0 from J, leaving 7 bases between them.

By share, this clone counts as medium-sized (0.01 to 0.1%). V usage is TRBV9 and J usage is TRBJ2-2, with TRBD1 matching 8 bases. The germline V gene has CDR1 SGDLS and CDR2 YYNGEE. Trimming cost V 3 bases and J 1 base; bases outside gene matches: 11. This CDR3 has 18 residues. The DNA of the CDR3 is TGTGCCAGCAGCGAAAACCCGAACGGACAGGGGAACACCGGGGAGCTGTTTTTT. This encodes CASSENPNGQGNTGELFF.

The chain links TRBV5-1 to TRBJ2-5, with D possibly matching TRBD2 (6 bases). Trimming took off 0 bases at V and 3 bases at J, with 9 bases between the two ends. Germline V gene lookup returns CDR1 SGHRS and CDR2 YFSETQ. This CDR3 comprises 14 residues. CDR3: CASSLGSGEETQYF. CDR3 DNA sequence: TGCGCCAGCAGCTTGGGATCGGGGGAAGAGACCCAGTACTTC.

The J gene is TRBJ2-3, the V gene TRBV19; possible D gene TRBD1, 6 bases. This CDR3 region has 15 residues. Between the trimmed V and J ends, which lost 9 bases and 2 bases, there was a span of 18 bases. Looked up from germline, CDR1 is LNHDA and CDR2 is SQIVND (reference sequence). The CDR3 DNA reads TGTGCCAGCGCCGAGCCCAGGGGCCCCACAGATACGCAGTATTTT. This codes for CASAEPRGPTDTQYF.

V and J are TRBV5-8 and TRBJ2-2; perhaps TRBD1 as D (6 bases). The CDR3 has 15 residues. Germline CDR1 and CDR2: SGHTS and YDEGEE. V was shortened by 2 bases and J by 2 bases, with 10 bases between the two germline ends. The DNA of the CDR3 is TGTGCCAGCAGCTTAATCAGGGGAAACACCGGGGAGCTGTTTTTT. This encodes CASSLIRGNTGELFF.

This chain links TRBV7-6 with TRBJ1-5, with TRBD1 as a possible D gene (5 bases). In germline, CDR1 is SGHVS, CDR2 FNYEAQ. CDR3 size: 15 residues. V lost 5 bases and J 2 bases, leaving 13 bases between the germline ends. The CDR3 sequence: CASSKQGGGNQPQHF. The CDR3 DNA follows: TGTGCCAGCAGCAAGCAGGGAGGTGGCAATCAGCCCCAGCATTTT.

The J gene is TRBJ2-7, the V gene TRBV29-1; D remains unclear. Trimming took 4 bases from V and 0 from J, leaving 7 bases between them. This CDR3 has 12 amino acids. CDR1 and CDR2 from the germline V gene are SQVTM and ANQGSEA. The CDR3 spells CSVGADSYEQYF. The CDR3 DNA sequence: TGCAGCGTTGGGGCTGACTCCTACGAGCAGTACTTC.

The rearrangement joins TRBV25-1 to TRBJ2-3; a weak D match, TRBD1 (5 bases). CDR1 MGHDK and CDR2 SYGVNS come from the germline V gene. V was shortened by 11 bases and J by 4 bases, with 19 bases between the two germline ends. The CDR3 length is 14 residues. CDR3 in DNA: TGTGCCGGAAACGGCAGGGCCTCCCCAGATACGCAGTATTTT. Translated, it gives CAGNGRASPDTQYF. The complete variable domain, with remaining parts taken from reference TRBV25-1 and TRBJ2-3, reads EADIYQTPRYLVIGTGKKITLECSQTMGHDKMYWYQQDPGMELHLIHYSYGVNSTEKGDLSSESTVSRIRTEHFPLTLESARPSHTSQYLCAGNGRASPDTQYFGPGTRLTVL.

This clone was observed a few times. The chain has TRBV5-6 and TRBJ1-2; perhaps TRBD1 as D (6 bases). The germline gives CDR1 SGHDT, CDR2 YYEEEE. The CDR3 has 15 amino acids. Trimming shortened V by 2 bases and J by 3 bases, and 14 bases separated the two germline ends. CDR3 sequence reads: CASSFTGRGDYGYTF. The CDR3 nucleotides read TGTGCCAGCAGCTTCACAGGGAGGGGGGACTATGGCTACACCTTC.

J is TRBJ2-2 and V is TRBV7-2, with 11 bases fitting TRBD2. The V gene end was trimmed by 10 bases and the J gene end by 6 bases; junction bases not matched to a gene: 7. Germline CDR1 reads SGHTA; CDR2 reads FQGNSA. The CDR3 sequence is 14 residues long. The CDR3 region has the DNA TGTGCCACCCGTATAGCGGGGGGGGCCGGGGAGCTGTTTTTT. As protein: CATRIAGGAGELFF.

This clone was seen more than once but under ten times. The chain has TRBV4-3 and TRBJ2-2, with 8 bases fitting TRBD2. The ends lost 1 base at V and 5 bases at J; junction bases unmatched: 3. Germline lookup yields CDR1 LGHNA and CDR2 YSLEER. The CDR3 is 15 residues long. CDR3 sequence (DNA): TGCGCCAGCAGCCAAGTAACGGGGGGGACCGGGGAGCTGTTTTTT. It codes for CASSQVTGGTGELFF.